This TCR beta chain appears in the sequencing data of a study of blood T cells in healthy people across ages. Broader study findings: TCR beta diversity was tightly associated with the proportion of naive T cells.

Primed by a sample-barcoded 5' primer and a J-beta primer mix, a second PCR proceeded for 7 to 11 cycles. TCRdb re-called the 5' RACE reads through MiXCR, storing one row per CDR3 protein. The repertoire holds almost 1 million distinct CDR3 sequences, with 45% to 60% as singletons. A note on this clonotype: The target antigen is unknown.

Looked up from germline, CDR1 is GTSNPN and CDR2 is SVGIG (reference sequence). This CDR3 is 13 amino acids long. This clonotype was obtained from a woman aged 55-69 years in good health. Sequenced sample: blood. This chain links TRBV30 with TRBJ2-7, with D maybe TRBD1 (5 bases). Gene TRBJ2-5 matches the end of the DNA better, so the J call may be wrong. The CDR3 here is CAWRAPGRETQYF. The CDR3 DNA follows: TGTGCCTGGAGAGCCCCAGGGCGGGAGACCCAGTACTTC.